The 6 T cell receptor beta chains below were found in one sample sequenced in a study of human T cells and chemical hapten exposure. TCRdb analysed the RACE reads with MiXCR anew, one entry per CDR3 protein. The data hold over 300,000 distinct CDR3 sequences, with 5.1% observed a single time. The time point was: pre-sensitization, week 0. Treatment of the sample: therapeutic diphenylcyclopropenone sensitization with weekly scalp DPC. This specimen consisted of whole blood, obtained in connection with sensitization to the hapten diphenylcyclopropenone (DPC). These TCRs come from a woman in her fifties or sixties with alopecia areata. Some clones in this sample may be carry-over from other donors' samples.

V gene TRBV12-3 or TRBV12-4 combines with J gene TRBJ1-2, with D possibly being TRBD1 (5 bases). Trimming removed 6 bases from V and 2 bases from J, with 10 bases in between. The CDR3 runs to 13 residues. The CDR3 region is CASSGTENYGYTF. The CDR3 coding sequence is TGTGCCAGCAGCGGGACGGAGAACTATGGCTACACCTTC.

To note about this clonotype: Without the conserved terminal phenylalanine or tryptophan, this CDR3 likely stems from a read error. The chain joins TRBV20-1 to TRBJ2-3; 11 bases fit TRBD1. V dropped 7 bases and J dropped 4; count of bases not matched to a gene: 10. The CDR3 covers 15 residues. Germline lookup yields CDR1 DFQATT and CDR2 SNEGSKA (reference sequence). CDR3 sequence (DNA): TGCAGTGTCCTGCCGAGGACAGGGGGCGCAGATACGCAGTATATT. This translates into CSVLPRTGGADTQYI.

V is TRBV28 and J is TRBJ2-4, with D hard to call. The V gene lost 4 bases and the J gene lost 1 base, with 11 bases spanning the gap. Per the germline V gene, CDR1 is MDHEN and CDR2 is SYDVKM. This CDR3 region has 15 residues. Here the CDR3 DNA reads TGTGCCAGCAGTTCCCGTTTAGGGGCCAAAAACATTCAGTACTTC. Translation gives CASSSRLGAKNIQYF.

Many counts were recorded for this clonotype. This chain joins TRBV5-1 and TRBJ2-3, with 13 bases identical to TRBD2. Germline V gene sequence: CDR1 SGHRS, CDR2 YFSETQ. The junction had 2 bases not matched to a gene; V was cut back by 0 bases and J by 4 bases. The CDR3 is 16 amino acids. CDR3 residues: CASSLVTSGRADTQYF. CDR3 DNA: TGCGCCAGCAGCTTGGTCACTAGCGGGAGGGCAGATACGCAGTATTTT.

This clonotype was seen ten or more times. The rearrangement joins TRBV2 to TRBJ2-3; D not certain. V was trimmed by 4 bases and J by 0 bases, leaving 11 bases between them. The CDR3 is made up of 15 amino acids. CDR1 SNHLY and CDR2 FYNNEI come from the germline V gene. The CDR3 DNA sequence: TGTGCCAGCAGTGTTTTCCGGGTTAGCACAGATACGCAGTATTTT. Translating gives CASSVFRVSTDTQYF.

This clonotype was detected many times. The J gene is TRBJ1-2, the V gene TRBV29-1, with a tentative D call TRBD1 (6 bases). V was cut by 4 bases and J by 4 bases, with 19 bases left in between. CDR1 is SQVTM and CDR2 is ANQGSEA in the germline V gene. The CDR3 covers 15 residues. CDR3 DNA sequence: TGCAGCGTTGTCCCCCCCGGACAGTTTAGCTATGGCTACACCTTC. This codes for CSVVPPGQFSYGYTF. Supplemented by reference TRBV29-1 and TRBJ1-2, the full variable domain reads SAVISQKPSRDICQRGTSLTIQCQVDSQVTMMFWYRQQPGQSLTLIATANQGSEATYESGFVIDKFPISRPNLTFSTLTVSNMSPEDSSIYLCSVVPPGQFSYGYTFGSGTRLTVV.